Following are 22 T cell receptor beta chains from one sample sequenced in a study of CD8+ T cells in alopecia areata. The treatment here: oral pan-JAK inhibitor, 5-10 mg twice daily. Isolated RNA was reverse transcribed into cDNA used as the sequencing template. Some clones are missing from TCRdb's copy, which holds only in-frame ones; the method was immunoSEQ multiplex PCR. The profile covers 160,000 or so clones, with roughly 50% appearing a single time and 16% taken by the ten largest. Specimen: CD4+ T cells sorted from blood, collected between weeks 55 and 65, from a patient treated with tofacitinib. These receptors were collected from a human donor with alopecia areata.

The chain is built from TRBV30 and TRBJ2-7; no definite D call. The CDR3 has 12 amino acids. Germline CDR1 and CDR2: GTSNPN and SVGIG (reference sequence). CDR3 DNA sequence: TGTGCTTCCGGACCGGCTCCCTACGAGCAGTACTTC. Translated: CASGPAPYEQYF.

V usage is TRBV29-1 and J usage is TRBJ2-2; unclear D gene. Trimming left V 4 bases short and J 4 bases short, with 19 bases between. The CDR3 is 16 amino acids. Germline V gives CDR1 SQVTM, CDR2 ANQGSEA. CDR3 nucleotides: TGCAGCGTTGCCCGCAGCATGGGTAGTGGCACCGGGGAGCTGTTTTTT. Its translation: CSVARSMGSGTGELFF.

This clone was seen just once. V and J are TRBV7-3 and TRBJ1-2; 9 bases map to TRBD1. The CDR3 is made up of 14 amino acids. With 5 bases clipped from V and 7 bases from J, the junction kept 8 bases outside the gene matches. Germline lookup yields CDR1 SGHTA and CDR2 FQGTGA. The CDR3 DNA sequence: TGTGCCAGCAGCCCGAACGGACAGGGGAGTGGCTACACCTTC. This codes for CASSPNGQGSGYTF.

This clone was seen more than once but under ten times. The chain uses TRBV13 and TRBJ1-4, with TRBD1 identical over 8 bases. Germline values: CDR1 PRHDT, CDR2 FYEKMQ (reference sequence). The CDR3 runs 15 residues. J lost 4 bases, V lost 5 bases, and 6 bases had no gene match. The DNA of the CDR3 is TGTGCCAGCAGCCTGAGGACAGGGAATAATGAAAAACTGTTTTTT. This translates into CASSLRTGNNEKLFF.

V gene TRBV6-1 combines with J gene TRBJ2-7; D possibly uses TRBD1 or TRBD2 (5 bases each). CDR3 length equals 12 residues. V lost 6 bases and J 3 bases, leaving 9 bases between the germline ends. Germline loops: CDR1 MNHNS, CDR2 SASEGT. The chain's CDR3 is CASRQGVYEQYF. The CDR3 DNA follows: TGTGCCAGCAGGCAGGGAGTCTACGAGCAGTACTTC.

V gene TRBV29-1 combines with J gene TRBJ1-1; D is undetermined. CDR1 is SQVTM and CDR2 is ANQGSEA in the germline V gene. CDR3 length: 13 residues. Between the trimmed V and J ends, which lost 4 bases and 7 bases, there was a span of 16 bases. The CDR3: CSVAGQEIIEAFF. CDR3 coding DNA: TGCAGCGTTGCCGGGCAGGAGATAATTGAAGCTTTCTTT.

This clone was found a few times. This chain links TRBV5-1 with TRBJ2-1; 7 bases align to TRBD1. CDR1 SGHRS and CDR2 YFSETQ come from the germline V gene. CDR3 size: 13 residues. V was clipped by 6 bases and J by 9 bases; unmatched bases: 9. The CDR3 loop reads CASNRDRAGEQFF. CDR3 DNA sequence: TGCGCCAGCAACCGCGACAGGGCGGGTGAGCAGTTCTTC. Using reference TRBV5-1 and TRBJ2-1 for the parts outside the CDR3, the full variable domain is KAGVTQTPRYLIKTRGQQVTLSCSPISGHRSVSWYQQTPGQGLQFLFEYFSETQRNKGNFPGRFSGRQFSNSRSEMNVSTLELGDSALYLCASNRDRAGEQFFGPGTRLTVL.

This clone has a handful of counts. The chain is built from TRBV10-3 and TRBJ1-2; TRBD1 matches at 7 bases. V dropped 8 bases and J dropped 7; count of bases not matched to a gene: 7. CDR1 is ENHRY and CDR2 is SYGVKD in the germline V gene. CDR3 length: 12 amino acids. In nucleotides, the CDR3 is TGTGCCATCGAGACAGGGAGTAGTGGCTACACCTTC. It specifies CAIETGSSGYTF.

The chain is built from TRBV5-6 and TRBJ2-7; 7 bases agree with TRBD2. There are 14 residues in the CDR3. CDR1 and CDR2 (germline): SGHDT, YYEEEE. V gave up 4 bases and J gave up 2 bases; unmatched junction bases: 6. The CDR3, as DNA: TGTGCCAGCAGCCCGCGGGGGACCACCTACGAGCAGTACTTC. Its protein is CASSPRGTTYEQYF. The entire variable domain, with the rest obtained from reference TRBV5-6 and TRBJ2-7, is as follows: DAGVTQSPTHLIKTRGQQVTLRCSPKSGHDTVSWYQQALGQGPQFIFQYYEEEERQRGNFPDRFSGHQFPNYSSELNVNALLLGDSALYLCASSPRGTTYEQYFGPGTRLTVT.

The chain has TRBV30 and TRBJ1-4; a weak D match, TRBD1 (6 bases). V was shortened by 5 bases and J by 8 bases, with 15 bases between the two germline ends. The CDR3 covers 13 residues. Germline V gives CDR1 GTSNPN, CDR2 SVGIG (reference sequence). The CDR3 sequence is CAWGTGRKEKLFF. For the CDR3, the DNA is TGTGCCTGGGGTACAGGGAGGAAAGAAAAACTGTTTTTT.

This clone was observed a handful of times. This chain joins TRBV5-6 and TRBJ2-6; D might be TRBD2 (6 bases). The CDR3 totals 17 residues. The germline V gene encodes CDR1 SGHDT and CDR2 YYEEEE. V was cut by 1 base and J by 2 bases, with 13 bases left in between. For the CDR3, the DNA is TGTGCCAGCAGCTTGTTCCGACTAGGGGCTGGGGCCAACGTCCTGACTTTC. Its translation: CASSLFRLGAGANVLTF. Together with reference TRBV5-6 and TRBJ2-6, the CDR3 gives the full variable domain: DAGVTQSPTHLIKTRGQQVTLRCSPKSGHDTVSWYQQALGQGPQFIFQYYEEEERQRGNFPDRFSGHQFPNYSSELNVNALLLGDSALYLCASSLFRLGAGANVLTFGAGSRLTVL.

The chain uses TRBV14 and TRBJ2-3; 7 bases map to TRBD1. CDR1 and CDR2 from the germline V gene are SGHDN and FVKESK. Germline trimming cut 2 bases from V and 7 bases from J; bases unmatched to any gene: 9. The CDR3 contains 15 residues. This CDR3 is CASSQQTGIDHTQYF. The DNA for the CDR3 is TGTGCCAGCAGCCAACAGACAGGGATAGATCATACGCAGTATTTT.

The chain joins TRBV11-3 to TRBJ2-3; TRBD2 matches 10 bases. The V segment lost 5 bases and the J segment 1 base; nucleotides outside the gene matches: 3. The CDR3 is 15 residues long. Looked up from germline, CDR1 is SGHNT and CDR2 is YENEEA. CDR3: CASSPGTSGTDTQYF. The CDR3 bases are TGTGCCAGCAGCCCCGGGACTAGCGGCACAGATACGCAGTATTTT.

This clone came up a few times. This CDR3 is CASSLGSGGSYNEQFF. CDR3 DNA sequence: TGTGCCAGCAGCTTAGGCAGCGGGGGCTCCTACAATGAGCAGTTCTTC. V and J are TRBV7-9 and TRBJ2-1; 8 nucleotides align to TRBD2. This CDR3 comprises 16 residues. Germline V gene lookup returns CDR1 SEHNR and CDR2 FQNEAQ (reference sequence). The V and J ends lost 1 base and 0 bases, in that order; junction bases with no gene match: 2.

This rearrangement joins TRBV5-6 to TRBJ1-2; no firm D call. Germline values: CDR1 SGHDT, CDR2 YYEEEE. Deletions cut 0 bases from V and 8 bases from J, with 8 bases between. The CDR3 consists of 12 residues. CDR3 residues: CASSLDGEGYTF. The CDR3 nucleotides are TGTGCCAGCAGCTTGGACGGGGAAGGCTACACCTTC.

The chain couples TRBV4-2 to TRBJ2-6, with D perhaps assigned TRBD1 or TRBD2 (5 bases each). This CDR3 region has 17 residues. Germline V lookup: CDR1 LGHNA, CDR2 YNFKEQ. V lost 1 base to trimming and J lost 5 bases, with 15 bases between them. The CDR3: CASSQGAPPGRANVLTF. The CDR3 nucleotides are TGTGCCAGCAGCCAAGGCGCTCCGCCGGGGCGGGCCAACGTCCTGACTTTC.

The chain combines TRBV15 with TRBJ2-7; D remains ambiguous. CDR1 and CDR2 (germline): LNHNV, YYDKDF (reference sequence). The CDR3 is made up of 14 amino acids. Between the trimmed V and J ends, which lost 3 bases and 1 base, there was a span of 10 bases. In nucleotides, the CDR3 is TGTGCCACCAGCAGGGTGGACCGTTCCTACGAGCAGTACTTC. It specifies CATSRVDRSYEQYF.

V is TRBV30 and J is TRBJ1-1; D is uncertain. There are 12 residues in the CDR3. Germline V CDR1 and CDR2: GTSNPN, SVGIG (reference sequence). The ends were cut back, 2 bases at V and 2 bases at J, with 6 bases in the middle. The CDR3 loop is CAWSLLNTEAFF. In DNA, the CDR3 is TGTGCCTGGAGTCTCCTAAACACTGAAGCTTTCTTT.

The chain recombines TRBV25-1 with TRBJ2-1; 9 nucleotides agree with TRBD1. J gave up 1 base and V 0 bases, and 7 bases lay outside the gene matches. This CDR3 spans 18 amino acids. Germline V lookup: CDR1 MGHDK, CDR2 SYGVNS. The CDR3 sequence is CASSEYGTGTGSYNEQFF. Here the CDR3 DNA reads TGTGCCAGCAGTGAATATGGGACCGGGACAGGGTCCTACAATGAGCAGTTCTTC.

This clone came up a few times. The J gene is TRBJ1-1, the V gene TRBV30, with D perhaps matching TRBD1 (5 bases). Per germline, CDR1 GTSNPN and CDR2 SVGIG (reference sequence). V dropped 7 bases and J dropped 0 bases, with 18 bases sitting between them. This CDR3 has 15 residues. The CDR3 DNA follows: TGTGCCTTACCCCTCAGGGTTTACATGAACACTGAAGCTTTCTTT. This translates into CALPLRVYMNTEAFF.

In DNA, the CDR3 is TGTGCCAGCAGCCAAACCGAAAATCAGCCCCAGCATTTT. It yields the protein CASSQTENQPQHF. V gene TRBV6-5 combines with J gene TRBJ1-5; no definite D call. V was clipped by 6 bases and J by 4 bases, with 10 bases between them. This CDR3 comprises 13 residues. Germline lookup yields CDR1 MNHEY and CDR2 SVGAGI.

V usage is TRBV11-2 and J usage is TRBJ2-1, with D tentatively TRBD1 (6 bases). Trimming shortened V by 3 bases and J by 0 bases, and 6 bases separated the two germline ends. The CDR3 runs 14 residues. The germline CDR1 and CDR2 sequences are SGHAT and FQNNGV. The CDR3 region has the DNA TGTGCCAGCAGCTTGGGACACTCCTACAATGAGCAGTTCTTC. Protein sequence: CASSLGHSYNEQFF.